This T cell receptor beta chain was identified in a study of blood T cell repertoires in COVID-19. Study-level information: COVID-19 samples collected from the United States, Italy and Spain covered acute and convalescent phases. The analysed material was cDNA or gDNA that came from T cells, B-cell-depleted T cells, or PBMCs.

The germline V gene encodes CDR1 LGHDT and CDR2 YNNKEL (reference sequence). The CDR3 has 16 residues. V was clipped by 7 bases and J by 7 bases, with 25 bases between them. Methods used by the authors: The authors estimated nucleated cell counts from reference gene primer amplification. Method: immunoSEQ multiplex PCR; TCRdb's copy keeps in-frame clones and lacks some. D and trimming come from the DNA, and the V and J calls and clone size come from that table. Of over 100,000 clones in the sample, over 75% were seen once. The chain combines TRBV3-1 (or the pseudogene TRBV3-2) with TRBJ1-2; no firm D call. The sequence came from a woman aged 65 to 85 with acute or convalescent COVID-19. Sample: peripheral blood. Here the CDR3 DNA reads TGTGCCAGCACCCTAGGCTCGCGGGAGGAGAAAGGTGGCTACACCTTC. It codes for CASTLGSREEKGGYTF.